Presented here are 26 T cell receptor beta chains from one specimen sequenced in a study of T cell responses to AZD1222 COVID-19 vaccine. Generated by immunoSEQ multiplex PCR, the TCRdb table keeps only in-frame clones and is missing some. The sample carries roughly 50,000 clones, roughly 80% recorded once. The sequencing here drew on peripheral blood, taken on day 0 of AZD1222 vaccination. These receptors came from an adult in good health.

The V call is TRBV9, the J call TRBJ2-1; no clear D gene. Germline V gives CDR1 SGDLS, CDR2 YYNGEE. V was pared by 1 base and J by 8 bases, with 16 bases between. The CDR3 length is 15 residues. CDR3 loop: CASSVSVYPRDEQFF. In nucleotides, the CDR3 is TGTGCCAGCAGCGTATCGGTATACCCAAGGGATGAGCAGTTCTTC.

The V call is TRBV11-3, the J call TRBJ2-1; no definite D call. The V and J ends lost 1 base and 1 base respectively, with 11 bases between them. Looked up from germline, CDR1 is SGHNT and CDR2 is YENEEA. The CDR3 is made up of 16 amino acids. DNA of the CDR3: TGTGCCAGCAGCTTAGGTGGGCTACCGTCCTACAATGAGCAGTTCTTC. It encodes CASSLGGLPSYNEQFF.

This clone was observed a few times. This rearrangement joins TRBV11-1 to TRBJ2-1; D gene ambiguous. Trimming took off 4 bases at V and 6 bases at J, with 4 bases between the two ends. The CDR3 runs 11 residues. Germline CDR1 and CDR2: SGHAT and FQDESV (reference sequence). The CDR3 DNA reads as TGTGCCAGCAGCTCTAGCAATGAGCAGTTCTTC. Translating it yields CASSSSNEQFF.

CDR3 in amino acids: CASSPTGDHEQYF. CDR3 bases: TGTGCCAGCTCACCTACAGGGGACCACGAGCAGTACTTC. The chain is built from TRBV18 and TRBJ2-7, with 7 bases identical to TRBD1. CDR3 size: 13 residues. V trimming: 3 bases; J trimming: 5 bases; junction bases outside the gene matches: 4. Germline V gene lookup returns CDR1 KGHSH and CDR2 LQKENI.

This sequence joins TRBV5-1 and TRBJ2-3, with D tentatively TRBD1 or TRBD2 (6 bases each). The CDR3 extends over 15 amino acids. Germline CDR1 is SGHRS and CDR2 is YFSETQ. V lost 1 base to trimming and J lost 2 bases, with 11 bases between them. CDR3 in DNA: TGCGCCAGCAGCTTGCGGGGGCCTGACACAGATACGCAGTATTTT. Amino acids: CASSLRGPDTDTQYF.

The V and J genes are TRBV6-6 and TRBJ1-5; 12 bases are a match to TRBD1. Unmatched junction bases numbered 2, after V lost 2 bases and J lost 6 bases. Germline assignment: CDR1 MNHNY and CDR2 SVGAGI (reference sequence). The CDR3 loop spans 15 amino acids. CDR3 nucleotide sequence: TGTGCCAGCAGTTACGGGACAGGGGGCAGTCAGCCCCAGCATTTT. Protein sequence: CASSYGTGGSQPQHF.

The chain recombines TRBV28 with TRBJ1-2; 7 nucleotides agree with TRBD1. CDR3 length: 15 amino acids. The junction had 11 bases not matched to a gene; V was cut back by 6 bases and J by 4 bases. Germline V gives CDR1 MDHEN, CDR2 SYDVKM. CDR3 DNA: TGTGCCAGCAGAACAACAGGGGCCGGGTTCTATGGCTACACCTTC. It translates to CASRTTGAGFYGYTF.

This chain uses TRBV30 with TRBJ2-1; possible D gene TRBD2, 5 bases. V gave up 4 bases and J gave up 11 bases, with 18 bases separating them. CDR1 and CDR2 from the germline V gene are GTSNPN and SVGIG (reference sequence). The CDR3 totals 13 residues. The CDR3 loop is CAWTRGSEGKQFF. The CDR3 DNA follows: TGTGCCTGGACCCGAGGGTCTGAAGGGAAGCAGTTCTTC.

The rearrangement joins TRBV6-5 to TRBJ1-5; D gene uncertain. CDR3 length equals 15 residues. Germline V lookup: CDR1 MNHEY, CDR2 SVGAGI. Trimming stripped 0 bases from V and 7 bases from J, with 13 bases between. This CDR3 reads CASSYSVDGSQPQHF. CDR3 in DNA: TGTGCCAGCAGTTACTCAGTTGACGGATCGCAGCCCCAGCATTTT.

This clone was found a few times. V usage is TRBV15 and J usage is TRBJ1-6; no firm D call. The CDR3 extends over 13 amino acids. Per germline, CDR1 LNHNV and CDR2 YYDKDF (reference sequence). With 0 bases removed from V and 7 bases from J, the gap between germline ends came to 4 bases. CDR3 loop: CATSRDRNSPLHF. The CDR3 DNA follows: TGTGCCACCAGCAGAGATAGGAATTCACCCCTCCACTTT.

The J gene is TRBJ2-3, the V gene TRBV7-2; D gene unclear. Trimming stripped 5 bases from V and 2 bases from J, with 8 bases between. The CDR3 contains 13 residues. From germline, CDR1 is SGHTA and CDR2 FQGNSA. The CDR3 DNA reads as TGTGCCAGCAGCAGGACGACCACAGATACGCAGTATTTT. Protein product: CASSRTTTDTQYF.

This rearrangement joins TRBV5-1 to TRBJ2-1; 15 positions agree with TRBD2. V lost 0 bases to trimming and J lost 8 bases; unmatched junction nucleotides: 3. This CDR3 has 16 amino acids. Germline V gene data show CDR1 as SGHRS and CDR2 as YFSETQ. Here the CDR3 reads CASSLGTSGRAYEQFF. The CDR3 DNA sequence: TGCGCCAGCAGCTTGGGGACTAGCGGGAGGGCCTATGAGCAGTTCTTC.

This rearrangement joins TRBV20-1 to TRBJ1-2, with TRBD1 matching over 9 bases. Germline loops: CDR1 DFQATT, CDR2 SNEGSKA (reference sequence). CDR3 length: 16 residues. V lost 3 bases and J lost 1; bases outside the gene matches: 9. CDR3 amino acids: CSASPGTGRRNYGYTF. DNA for the CDR3: TGCAGTGCTAGTCCCGGGACAGGGAGACGTAACTATGGCTACACCTTC.

The V call is TRBV9, the J call TRBJ1-1; the D is unclear. Trimming cost V 4 bases and J 0 bases, with 16 bases left between them. The germline V gene has CDR1 SGDLS and CDR2 YYNGEE. The CDR3 contains 16 residues. CDR3 region: CASSTSLGGMNTEAFF. CDR3 sequence (DNA): TGTGCCAGCAGCACCTCCCTGGGAGGGATGAACACTGAAGCTTTCTTT. Together with reference TRBV9 and TRBJ1-1, the CDR3 gives the full variable domain: DSGVTQTPKHLITATGQRVTLRCSPRSGDLSVYWYQQSLDQGLQFLIQYYNGEERAKGNILERFSAQQFPDLHSELNLSSLELGDSALYFCASSTSLGGMNTEAFFGQGTRLTVV.

This rearrangement joins TRBV5-5 to TRBJ1-3; TRBD1 is a possible D gene (6 bases). V was shortened by 5 bases and J by 0 bases, with 9 bases between the two germline ends. Germline V lookup: CDR1 SGHKS, CDR2 YYEKEE (reference sequence). CDR3 length: 14 residues. The CDR3 coding sequence is TGTGCCAGCAGGGACAGCAACTCTGGAAACACCATATATTTT. This gives the protein CASRDSNSGNTIYF.

The chain links TRBV7-2 to TRBJ2-5; D not certain. The V end was cut by 3 bases, the J end by 5 bases, with 10 bases between. Germline assignment: CDR1 SGHTA and CDR2 FQGNSA. This CDR3 has 13 amino acids. The DNA for the CDR3 is TGTGCCAGCAGCTTTACTACCGGGGAGACCCAGTACTTC. Protein product: CASSFTTGETQYF.

This sequence joins TRBV6-5 and TRBJ2-1; D is possibly TRBD1 (6 bases). The length of the CDR3 is 16 residues. Trimming cost V 2 bases and J 3 bases, with 14 bases left between them. The V gene's germline CDR1 is MNHEY and CDR2 SVGAGI. DNA of the CDR3: TGTGCCAGCAGTTACAGGGCAGGGGACCTCTACAATGAGCAGTTCTTC. It encodes CASSYRAGDLYNEQFF.

The chain couples TRBV7-9 to TRBJ1-5; TRBD1 is a possible D gene (5 bases). CDR1 SEHNR and CDR2 FQNEAQ come from the germline V gene (reference sequence). Trimming took 3 bases from V and 4 from J, leaving 10 bases between them. This CDR3 region has 14 residues. CDR3 residues: CASSFGPGNQPQHF. The DNA for the CDR3 is TGTGCCAGCAGCTTTGGCCCAGGGAATCAGCCCCAGCATTTT.

The chain couples TRBV3-1 (or the pseudogene TRBV3-2) to TRBJ1-4; perhaps TRBD1 as D (6 bases). This CDR3 spans 14 amino acids. V was trimmed by 2 bases and J by 7 bases, leaving 11 bases between them. CDR1 and CDR2 from the germline V gene are LGHDT and YNNKEL (reference sequence). In nucleotides, the CDR3 is TGTGCCAGCAGCCAATTCGACAGGCCTGAAAAACTGTTTTTT. It specifies CASSQFDRPEKLFF.

This clone was detected only a few times. The CDR3 region is CASSHPIYGDGYTF. CDR3 coding DNA: TGCGCCAGCAGCCACCCCATATATGGGGATGGCTACACCTTC. J is TRBJ1-2 and V is TRBV4-1; D ambiguous. CDR3 size: 14 residues. V lost 3 bases to trimming and J lost 6 bases, with 14 bases between them. The germline V gene encodes CDR1 MGHRA and CDR2 YSYEKL.

This clone was seen once. The chain is built from TRBV30 and TRBJ1-1, with 11 bases matching TRBD1. CDR3 size: 11 residues. The V and J ends lost 3 bases and 11 bases, in that order; junction bases with no gene match: 2. Germline-derived CDR1 and CDR2 are GTSNPN and SVGIG (reference sequence). The CDR3 sequence: CAWRGDRGAFF. In nucleotides, the CDR3 is TGTGCCTGGAGGGGGGACAGGGGGGCTTTCTTT.

This chain links TRBV6-5 with TRBJ1-3, with a possible D match to TRBD1 (6 bases). Germline V gene data show CDR1 as MNHEY and CDR2 as SVGAGI. The CDR3 length is 15 residues. V gave up 6 bases and J gave up 0 bases, with 12 bases separating them. The chain's CDR3 is CASRRGRNSGNTIYF. Written as DNA, the CDR3 is TGTGCCAGCAGGCGGGGGCGGAACTCTGGAAACACCATATATTTT.

The rearrangement joins TRBV11-2 to TRBJ2-3; a possible D gene is TRBD2 (5 bases). This CDR3 is built from 14 residues. Trimming shortened V by 4 bases and J by 4 bases, and 12 bases separated the two germline ends. Germline CDR1 SGHAT, CDR2 FQNNGV. The CDR3 DNA follows: TGTGCCAGCAGCTCACAACTAGGAGCAGATACGCAGTATTTT. This gives the protein CASSSQLGADTQYF. Together with reference TRBV11-2 and TRBJ2-3, the CDR3 gives the full variable domain: EAGVAQSPRYKIIEKRQSVAFWCNPISGHATLYWYQQILGQGPKLLIQFQNNGVVDDSQLPKDRFSAERLKGVDSTLKIQPAKLEDSAVYLCASSSQLGADTQYFGPGTRLTVL.

The gene calls are TRBV6-2 or TRBV6-3 and TRBJ2-2, with 7 bases that match TRBD2. This CDR3 spans 17 amino acids. Germline loops: CDR1 MNHEY, CDR2 SVGEGT. Trimming removed 5 bases from V and 0 bases from J; junction bases left unmatched: 9. As DNA, the CDR3 is TGTGCCAGCAGTCCCCCGGCTAGCGGACCGAACACCGGGGAGCTGTTTTTT. Translated, it gives CASSPPASGPNTGELFF.

This chain joins TRBV15 and TRBJ2-1; D is uncertain. Germline V CDR1 and CDR2: LNHNV, YYDKDF (reference sequence). Trimming removed 1 base from V and 0 bases from J, with 10 bases in between. The length of the CDR3 is 16 residues. CDR3 DNA: TGTGCCACCAGCAGAGTTGGTTTAAGCTCCTACAATGAGCAGTTCTTC. It encodes CATSRVGLSSYNEQFF.

The chain links TRBV9 to TRBJ2-3; 10 nucleotides align to TRBD2. With V trimmed by 7 bases and J by 2 bases, 7 bases remained unmatched. Looked up from germline, CDR1 is SGDLS and CDR2 is YYNGEE. This CDR3 has 15 amino acids. This CDR3 reads CASGRAGGPTDTQYF. The CDR3 DNA reads TGTGCCAGCGGGAGAGCGGGGGGGCCCACAGATACGCAGTATTTT.